This note documents a single T cell receptor beta chain sequence. Its antigen remains unidentified. Germline CDR1 SGHDT, CDR2 YYEEEE. The J segment lost 4 bases and the V segment lost 1 base, leaving 8 bases of the junction unmatched. There are 16 residues in the CDR3. The sample is drawn from a study of graft-versus-host responses after intestinal transplantation. Findings and caveats of the study: Present in recipient marrow, GvH clones included some that appeared first in ileum or blood. High graft-versus-host to host-versus-graft clonal ratios were found in allografts of patients who had graft-donor T cell macrochimerism.

Clones were sequenced by immunoSEQ multiplex PCR, and TCRdb holds only the in-frame ones, with some missing. The sample lists roughly 90,000 clones; approximately 90% were seen once. The clonotype was recovered from a human donor who was the organ donor for an intestinal transplant. The material was unstimulated CD4+ T cells sorted from spleen or lymph node cells, obtained before transplant. This chain links TRBV5-6 with TRBJ2-1, with TRBD1 matching 7 bases. The CDR3 here is CASSLSGQRIYNEQFF. The CDR3 DNA reads as TGTGCCAGCAGCTTGTCGGGACAGAGGATATACAATGAGCAGTTCTTC.